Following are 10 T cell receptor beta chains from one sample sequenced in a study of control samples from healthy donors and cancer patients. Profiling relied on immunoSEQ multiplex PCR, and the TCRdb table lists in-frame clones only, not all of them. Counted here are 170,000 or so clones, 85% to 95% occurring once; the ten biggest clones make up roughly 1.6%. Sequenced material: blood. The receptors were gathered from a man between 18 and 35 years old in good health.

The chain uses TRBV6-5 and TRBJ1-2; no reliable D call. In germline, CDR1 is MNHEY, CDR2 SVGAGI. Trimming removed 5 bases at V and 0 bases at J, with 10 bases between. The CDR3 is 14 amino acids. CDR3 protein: CASSRERTNYGYTF. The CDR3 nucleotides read TGTGCCAGCAGTCGCGAGAGAACTAACTATGGCTACACCTTC.

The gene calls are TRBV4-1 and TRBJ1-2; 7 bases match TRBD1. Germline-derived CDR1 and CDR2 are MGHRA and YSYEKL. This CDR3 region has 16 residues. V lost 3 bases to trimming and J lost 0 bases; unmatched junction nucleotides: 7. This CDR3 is CASSHQVGQANYGYTF. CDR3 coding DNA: TGCGCCAGCAGCCACCAAGTCGGACAGGCTAACTATGGCTACACCTTC.

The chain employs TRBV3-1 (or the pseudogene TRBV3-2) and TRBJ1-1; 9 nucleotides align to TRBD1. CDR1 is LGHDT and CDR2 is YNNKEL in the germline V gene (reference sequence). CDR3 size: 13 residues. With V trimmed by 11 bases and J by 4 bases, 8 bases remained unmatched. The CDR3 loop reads CAAQGAQGTEAFF. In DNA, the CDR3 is TGTGCCGCACAGGGGGCGCAAGGCACTGAAGCTTTCTTT.

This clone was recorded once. CDR3 region: CASSRAMGGYTF. DNA for the CDR3: TGTGCCAGTAGTCGAGCAATGGGCGGCTACACCTTC. This rearrangement joins TRBV19 to TRBJ1-2, with D unclear. Between the trimmed V and J ends, which lost 5 bases and 8 bases, there was a span of 12 bases. The CDR3 consists of 12 residues. The germline V gene encodes CDR1 LNHDA and CDR2 SQIVND (reference sequence).

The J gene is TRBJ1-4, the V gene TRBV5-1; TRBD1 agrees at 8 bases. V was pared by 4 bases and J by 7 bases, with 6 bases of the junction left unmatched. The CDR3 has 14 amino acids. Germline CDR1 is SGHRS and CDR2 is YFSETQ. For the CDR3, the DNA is TGCGCCAGCAGCCCACGACAGGGGAGTGAAAAACTGTTTTTT. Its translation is CASSPRQGSEKLFF.

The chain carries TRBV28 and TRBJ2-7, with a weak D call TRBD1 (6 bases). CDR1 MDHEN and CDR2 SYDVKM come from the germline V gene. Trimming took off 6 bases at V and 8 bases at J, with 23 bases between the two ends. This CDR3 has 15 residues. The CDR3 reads CASSPTPTGSTQQYF. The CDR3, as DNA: TGTGCCAGCAGCCCTACCCCGACAGGTTCCACACAGCAGTACTTC.

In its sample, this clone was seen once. CDR3 protein: CASSWDRSGTEAFF. CDR3 sequence (DNA): TGTGCCAGCAGCTGGGACAGGTCAGGTACCGAAGCTTTCTTT. The chain uses TRBV11-2 and TRBJ1-1; 8 bases are shared with TRBD1. The CDR3 runs to 14 residues. Germline V CDR1 and CDR2: SGHAT, FQNNGV. With 4 bases clipped from V and 8 bases from J, the junction kept 9 bases outside the gene matches.

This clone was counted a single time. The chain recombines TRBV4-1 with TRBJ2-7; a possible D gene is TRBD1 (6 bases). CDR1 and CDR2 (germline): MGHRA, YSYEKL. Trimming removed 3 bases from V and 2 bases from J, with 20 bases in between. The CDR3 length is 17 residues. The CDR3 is CASSQTMSTGLAYEQYF. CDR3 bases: TGCGCCAGCAGCCAGACTATGTCGACAGGATTGGCCTACGAGCAGTACTTC.

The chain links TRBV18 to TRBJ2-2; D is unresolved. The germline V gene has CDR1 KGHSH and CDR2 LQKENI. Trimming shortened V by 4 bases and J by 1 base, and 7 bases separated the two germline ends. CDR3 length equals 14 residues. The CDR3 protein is CASSLNGNTGELFF. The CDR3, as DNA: TGTGCCAGCTCACTTAATGGGAACACCGGGGAGCTGTTTTTT.

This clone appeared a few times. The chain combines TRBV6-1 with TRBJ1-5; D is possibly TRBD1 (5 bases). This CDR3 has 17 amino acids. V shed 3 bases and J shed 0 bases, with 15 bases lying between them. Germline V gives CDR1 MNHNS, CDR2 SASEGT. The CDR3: CASSDGTDYYSNQPQHF. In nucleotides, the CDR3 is TGTGCCAGCAGTGACGGGACCGACTATTATAGCAATCAGCCCCAGCATTTT.